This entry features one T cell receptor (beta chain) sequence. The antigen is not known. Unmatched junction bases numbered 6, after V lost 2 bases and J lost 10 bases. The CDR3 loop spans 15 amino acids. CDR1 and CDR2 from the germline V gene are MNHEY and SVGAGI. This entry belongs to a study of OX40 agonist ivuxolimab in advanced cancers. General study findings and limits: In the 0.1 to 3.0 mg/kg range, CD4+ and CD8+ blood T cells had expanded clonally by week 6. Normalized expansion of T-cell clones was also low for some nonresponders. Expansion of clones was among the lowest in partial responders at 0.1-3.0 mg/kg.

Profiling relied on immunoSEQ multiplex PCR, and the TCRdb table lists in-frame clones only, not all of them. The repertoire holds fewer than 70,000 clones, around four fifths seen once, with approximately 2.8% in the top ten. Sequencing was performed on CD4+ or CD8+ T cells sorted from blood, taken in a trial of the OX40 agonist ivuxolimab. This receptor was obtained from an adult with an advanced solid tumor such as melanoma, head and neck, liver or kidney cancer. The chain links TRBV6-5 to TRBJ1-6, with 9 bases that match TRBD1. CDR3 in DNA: TGTGCCAGCAGTTACGGCGGGACAGGGTACTCACCCCTCCACTTT. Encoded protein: CASSYGGTGYSPLHF.